This note documents a single T cell receptor (beta chain) sequence. Its antigen remains unidentified. V lost 11 bases to trimming and J lost 4 bases; unmatched junction nucleotides: 11. This CDR3 has 13 residues. Germline CDR1 and CDR2: SNHLY and FYNNEI. The sample comes from a study of long-term antiretroviral therapy in people with HIV. Study results and limitations: Control repertoires displayed wider CDR3 length ranges than the HIV repertoires.

Survey-level resolution applied to immunoSEQ assay v3.0. Sequencing was performed with immunoSEQ multiplex PCR; in TCRdb, only in-frame clones are kept and a portion is missing. The table includes more than 11,000 clones, 65% to 85% detected once. V is TRBV2 and J is TRBJ2-7, with TRBD1 matching over 7 bases. Sequenced here: unsorted PBMCs, sampled 1.8 years before starting antiretroviral therapy. This TCR was recovered from a woman between 35 and 50 years old with HIV. The CDR3 loop reads CAGRQRGRYEQYF. Written as DNA, the CDR3 is TGTGCCGGTAGACAAAGGGGGCGATACGAGCAGTACTTC.